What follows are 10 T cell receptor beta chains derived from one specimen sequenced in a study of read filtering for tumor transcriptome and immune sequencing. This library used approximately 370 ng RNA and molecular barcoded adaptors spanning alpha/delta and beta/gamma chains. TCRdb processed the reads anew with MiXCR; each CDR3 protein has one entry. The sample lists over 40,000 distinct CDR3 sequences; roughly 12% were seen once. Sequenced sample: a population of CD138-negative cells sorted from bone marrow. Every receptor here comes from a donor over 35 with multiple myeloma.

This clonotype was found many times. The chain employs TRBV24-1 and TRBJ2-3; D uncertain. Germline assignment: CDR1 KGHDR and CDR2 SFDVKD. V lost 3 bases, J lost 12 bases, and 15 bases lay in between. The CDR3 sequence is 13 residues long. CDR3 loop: CATSDQLLKGQYF. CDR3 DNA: TGTGCCACCAGTGATCAGCTCTTAAAGGGCCAGTATTTT.

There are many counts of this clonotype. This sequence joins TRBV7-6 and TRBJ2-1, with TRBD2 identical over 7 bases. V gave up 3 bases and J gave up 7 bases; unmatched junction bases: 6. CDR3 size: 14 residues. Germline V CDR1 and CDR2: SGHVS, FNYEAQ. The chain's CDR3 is CASSLWEGQNEQFF. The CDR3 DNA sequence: TGTGCCAGCAGCTTGTGGGAGGGCCAGAATGAGCAGTTCTTC.

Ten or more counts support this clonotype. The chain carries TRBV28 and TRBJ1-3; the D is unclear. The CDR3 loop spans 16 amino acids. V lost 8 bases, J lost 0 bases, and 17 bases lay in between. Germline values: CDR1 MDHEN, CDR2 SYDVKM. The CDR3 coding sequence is TGTGCCAGCGGTGGGAGACGGGTGAGCTCTGGAAACACCATATATTTT. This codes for CASGGRRVSSGNTIYF.

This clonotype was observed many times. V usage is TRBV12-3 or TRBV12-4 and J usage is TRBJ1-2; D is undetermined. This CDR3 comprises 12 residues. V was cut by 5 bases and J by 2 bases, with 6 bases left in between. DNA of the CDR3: TGTGCCAGCAGTGAGAACAACTATGGCTACACCTTC. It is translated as CASSENNYGYTF.

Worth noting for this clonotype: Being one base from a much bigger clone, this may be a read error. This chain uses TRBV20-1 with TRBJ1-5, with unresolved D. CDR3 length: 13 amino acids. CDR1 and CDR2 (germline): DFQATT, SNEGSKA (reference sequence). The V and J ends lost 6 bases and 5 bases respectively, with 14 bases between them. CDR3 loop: CSAADSNDQPQHF. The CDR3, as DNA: TGCAGTGCAGCTGATTCTAACGATCAGCCCCAGCATTTT.

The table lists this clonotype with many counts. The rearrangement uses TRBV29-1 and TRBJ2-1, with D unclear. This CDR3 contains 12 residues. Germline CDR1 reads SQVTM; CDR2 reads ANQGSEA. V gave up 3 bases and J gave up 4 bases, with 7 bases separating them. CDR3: CSVDKAYNEQFF. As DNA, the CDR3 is TGCAGCGTTGATAAAGCTTACAATGAGCAGTTCTTC.

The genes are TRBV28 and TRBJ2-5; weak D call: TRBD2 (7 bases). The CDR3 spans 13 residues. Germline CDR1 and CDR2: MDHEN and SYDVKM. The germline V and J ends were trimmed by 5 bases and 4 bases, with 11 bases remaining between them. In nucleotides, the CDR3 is TGTGCCAGCAGTCAGGGGAGGGGAGAGACCCAGTACTTC. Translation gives CASSQGRGETQYF.

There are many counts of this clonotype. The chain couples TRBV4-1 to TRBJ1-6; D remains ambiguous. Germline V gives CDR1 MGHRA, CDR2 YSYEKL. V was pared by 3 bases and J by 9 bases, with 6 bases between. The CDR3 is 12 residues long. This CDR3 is CASSQGISPLHF. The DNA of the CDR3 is TGCGCCAGCAGCCAGGGAATTTCACCCCTCCACTTT.

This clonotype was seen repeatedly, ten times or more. In DNA, the CDR3 is TGTGCCAGCAGCCACCCCGGACAGGGCTACGAGCAGTACTTC. This sequence encodes CASSHPGQGYEQYF. V and J are TRBV7-2 and TRBJ2-7, with TRBD1 identical over 8 bases. In germline, CDR1 is SGHTA, CDR2 FQGNSA. The CDR3 sequence is 14 residues long. The junction had 6 bases not matched to a gene; V was cut back by 5 bases and J by 3 bases.

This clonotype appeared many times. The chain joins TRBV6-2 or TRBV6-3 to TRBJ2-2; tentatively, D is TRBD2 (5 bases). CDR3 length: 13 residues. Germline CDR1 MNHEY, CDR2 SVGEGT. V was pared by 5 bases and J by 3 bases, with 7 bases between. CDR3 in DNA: TGTGCCAGCAGTAAGGACTACACCGGGGAGCTGTTTTTT. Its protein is CASSKDYTGELFF.